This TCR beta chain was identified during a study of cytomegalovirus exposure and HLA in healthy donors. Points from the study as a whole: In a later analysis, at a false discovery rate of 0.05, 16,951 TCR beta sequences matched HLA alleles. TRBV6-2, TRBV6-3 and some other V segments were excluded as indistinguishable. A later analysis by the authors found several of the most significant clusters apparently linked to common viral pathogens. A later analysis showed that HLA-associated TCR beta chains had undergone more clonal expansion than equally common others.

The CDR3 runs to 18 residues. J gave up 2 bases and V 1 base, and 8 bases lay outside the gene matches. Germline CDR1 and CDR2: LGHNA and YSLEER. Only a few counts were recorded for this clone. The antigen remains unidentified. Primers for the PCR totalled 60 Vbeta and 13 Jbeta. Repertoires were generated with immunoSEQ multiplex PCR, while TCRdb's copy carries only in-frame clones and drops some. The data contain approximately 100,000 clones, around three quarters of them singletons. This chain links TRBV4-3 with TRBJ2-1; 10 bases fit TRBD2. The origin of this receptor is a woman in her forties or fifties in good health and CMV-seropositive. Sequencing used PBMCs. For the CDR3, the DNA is TGCGCCAGCAGCCAAGTGCCCAGCGGGGGGGCCCCCTACAATGAGCAGTTCTTC. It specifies CASSQVPSGGAPYNEQFF.